Listed below are T cell receptor beta chains from one sample, sequenced in a study of tumour-infiltrating T cells in Burkitt lymphoma. Profiling relied on immunoSEQ multiplex PCR, and the TCRdb table lists in-frame clones only, not all of them. This table has about 14,000 clones, over 30% appearing once. The sequenced sample consisted of tumor tissue. All receptors derive from a human donor with diffuse large B-cell lymphoma. The CDR3 runs from the conserved cysteine through the conserved F or W. A D gene is named only where the DNA matches it firmly. For some rows the clone size is stated as once, few or many, or as a class when expanded; others skip it.

cdr3_nt cdr3_aa clone_size j_call d_call v_call
TGCGCCAGCAGGGGAGCGGGAGAGGGTACCGGGGAGCTGTTTTTT CASRGAGEGTGELFF few TRBJ2-2 TRBD2 TRBV5-1
TGTGCCAGCAGCTTAGGGTTCGGCTATGGCTACACCTTC CASSLGFGYGYTF NA TRBJ1-2 NA TRBV7-2
TGTGCCAGCATCCTAAGCGGTGGAAACATTCAGTACTTC CASILSGGNIQYF NA TRBJ2-4 NA TRBV28
TGTGCCAGCAGTTTATCAACGGGGAATCAGCCCCAGCATTTT CASSLSTGNQPQHF medium-sized TRBJ1-5 NA TRBV27
TGTGCCAGCAGCGTAGGCGGAAGCGGGAGAGTCACCGGGGAGCTGTTTTTT CASSVGGSGRVTGELFF NA TRBJ2-2 TRBD2 TRBV9
TGTGCCAGCAGTAAAAGTACAGGGTGGGACACTGAAGCTTTCTTT CASSKSTGWDTEAFF few TRBJ1-1 NA TRBV2
TGCAGCGTTGGTTCTGCCTCTGGAAACACCATATATTTT CSVGSASGNTIYF NA TRBJ1-3 NA TRBV29-1
TGTGCCAGCAGCCGAAACATGGGACTAGCGCCCAATGAGCAGTTCTTC CASSRNMGLAPNEQFF medium-sized TRBJ2-1 TRBD2 TRBV5-5
TGTGCCAGCAGCCAGAAGACTAGCGGAGGGTTGAATGAGCAGTTCTTC CASSQKTSGGLNEQFF once TRBJ2-1 TRBD2 TRBV5-4
TGTGCCAGCAGCGTAGGGACAAGTACGTACAATGAGCAGTTCTTC CASSVGTSTYNEQFF NA TRBJ2-1 NA TRBV9
TGCGCCAGCAGCCCCTCGACAGGGGAAAACATTCAGTACTTC CASSPSTGENIQYF few TRBJ2-4 TRBD1 TRBV5-1
TGCAGCGTATCGGGAGGGGACTCCTACAATGAGCAGTTCTTC CSVSGGDSYNEQFF NA TRBJ2-1 TRBD2 TRBV29-1
TGCGCCAGCAGCCAAGAAAATAGGGCAGAGACCCAGTACTTC CASSQENRAETQYF NA TRBJ2-5 NA TRBV4-1
TGTGCCAGCAGTGTGCAGCACACCGGGGAGCTGTTTTTT CASSVQHTGELFF NA TRBJ2-2 NA TRBV2
TGCGCCAGCAGCCAAGAAGGGGCGGGGACCAAAAACATTCAGTACTTC CASSQEGAGTKNIQYF NA TRBJ2-4 NA TRBV4-1
TGTGCCAGCAGCCCACTAAATGGGGCGGAGGCTTTCTTT CASSPLNGAEAFF once TRBJ1-1 NA TRBV7-8
TGTGCCAGCAGCGAGACATGGAACACTGAAGCTTTCTTT CASSETWNTEAFF NA TRBJ1-1 NA TRBV7-2
TGTGCCAGCACGGACAGGAGCTATGGCTACACCTTC CASTDRSYGYTF few TRBJ1-2 TRBD1 TRBV19
TGTGCCAGCAGCCAAGATCGACGGGACTCGGATACGCAGTATTTT CASSQDRRDSDTQYF NA TRBJ2-3 NA TRBV4-2
TGTGCCAGCAGTTCCATAAGACAGCTAGGAACCTACGAGCAGTACTTC CASSSIRQLGTYEQYF NA TRBJ2-7 NA TRBV27
TGTGCCAGTAGTGCCGGGACAGGGTCCTACGAGCAGTACTTC CASSAGTGSYEQYF NA TRBJ2-7 TRBD1 TRBV19
TGCGCCAGCAGCATTATCAGTGGGAGCGCAGATACGCAGTATTTT CASSIISGSADTQYF once TRBJ2-3 NA TRBV5-1
TGTGCCAGCATCCTTGGGGCTGAGCAGTTCTTC CASILGAEQFF NA TRBJ2-1 NA TRBV25-1
TGTGCCAGCAGTGAGGAGTTGACTGGGGCCAACGTCCTGACTTTC CASSEELTGANVLTF NA TRBJ2-6 NA TRBV6-4
TGTGCCAGCAGCCGGGAAAAACTGTTTTTT CASSREKLFF NA TRBJ1-4 NA TRBV7-9
TGCAGCGTTGAAGGGACCACCGTGTCTGGTGAGACCCAGTACTTC CSVEGTTVSGETQYF NA TRBJ2-5 NA TRBV29-1
TGCGCCAGCAGCTTGGACGGGGGAGAGGGTAATGAGCAGTTCTTC CASSLDGGEGNEQFF NA TRBJ2-1 NA TRBV5-1
TGTGCCAGCAGCTTGGGGGACAGGGGATCCTCTGGGGCCAACGTCCTGACTTTC CASSLGDRGSSGANVLTF NA TRBJ2-6 TRBD1 TRBV5-4
TGTGCCAGCAGCTCTGAGATTCTAGCCAAAAACATTCAGTACTTC CASSSEILAKNIQYF NA TRBJ2-4 NA TRBV7-2
TGTGCCAGCAGTGTTGAGGGAAACACCGGGGAGCTGTTTTTT CASSVEGNTGELFF NA TRBJ2-2 NA TRBV6-4
TGTGCCAGCAGCGGGGGACAGACAATTAATGAAAAACTGTTTTTT CASSGGQTINEKLFF few TRBJ1-4 TRBD1 TRBV9
TGTGCCAGCAGCTTAAATTTTCAAGGGTTAGCCACCGGGGAGCTGTTTTTT CASSLNFQGLATGELFF NA TRBJ2-2 NA TRBV7-9
TGTGCCAGCAGTCTCTTCCCATCACGGGCCCAGCATTTT CASSLFPSRAQHF NA TRBJ1-5 NA TRBV28
TGTGCCAGCAGCCTAGACGCGGGTGGTACAGATACGCAGTATTTT CASSLDAGGTDTQYF few TRBJ2-3 NA TRBV7-2
TGTGCCATCAGTGAGATTCGGGAGAGCTCCTACGAGCAGTACTTC CAISEIRESSYEQYF NA TRBJ2-7 NA TRBV10-3
TGTGCCAGCAGCTTAAGTGGGAGAGGCGAGCAGTACTTC CASSLSGRGEQYF few TRBJ2-7 NA TRBV13
TGTGCCAGTAGTGCCTTGGGGGCGCAAGGCTATGGCTACACCTTC CASSALGAQGYGYTF few TRBJ1-2 NA TRBV19
TGCGCCAGCAGCTTGGGAGCTGCAACTAATGAAAAACTGTTTTTT CASSLGAATNEKLFF once TRBJ1-4 NA TRBV5-1
TGCGCCAGCAGCTTGGCCGGGTTCGGCACAGATACGCAGTATTTT CASSLAGFGTDTQYF NA TRBJ2-3 NA TRBV5-1
TGTGCCAGCAGCTTGATTGATCAGCCCCAGCATTTT CASSLIDQPQHF few TRBJ1-5 NA TRBV5-6
TGTGCCAGCAGACCCGGACTAGCGGGGAACTACGAGCAGTACTTC CASRPGLAGNYEQYF NA TRBJ2-7 TRBD2 TRBV28